The clone carrying this T cell receptor beta chain turned up a few times. The antigen is undetermined. This sample stems from a study of T cells in tuberculosis. Study observations and caveats: Active tuberculosis patients had shorter CDR3-alpha; the beta difference was nonsignificant.

Assay: immunoSEQ multiplex PCR; the TCRdb copy retains only in-frame clones and omits some. This sample has fewer than 35,000 clones, with less than 95% found just once. This CDR3 is built from 12 residues. Losses at the gene ends were 10 bases for V and 2 bases for J; bases not matched to a gene: 2. Germline V gene lookup returns CDR1 MDHEN and CDR2 SYDVKM. The V call is TRBV28, the J call TRBJ1-5, with TRBD1 identical over 7 bases. The sequence was collected from a donor between 10 and 35 years old with latent tuberculosis or without tuberculosis infection. The sequencing input was PBMCs. The CDR3 protein is CANQGGNQPQHF. The CDR3 nucleotides read TGTGCCAATCAGGGGGGCAATCAGCCCCAGCATTTT.